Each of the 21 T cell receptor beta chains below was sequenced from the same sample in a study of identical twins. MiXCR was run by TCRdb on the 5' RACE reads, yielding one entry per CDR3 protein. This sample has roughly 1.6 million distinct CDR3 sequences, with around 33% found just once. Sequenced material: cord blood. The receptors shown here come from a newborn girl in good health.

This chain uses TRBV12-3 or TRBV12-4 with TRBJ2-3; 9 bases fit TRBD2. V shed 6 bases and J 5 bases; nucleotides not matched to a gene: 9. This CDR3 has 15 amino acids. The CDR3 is CASRLAGSSVDTQYF. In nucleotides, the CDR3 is TGTGCCAGCAGGCTAGCGGGAAGTAGTGTAGATACGCAGTATTTT.

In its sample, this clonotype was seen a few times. CDR3 sequence reads: CASSLMTGPGNQPQHF. CDR3 in DNA: TGTGCCAGCAGCTTGATGACAGGGCCGGGCAATCAGCCCCAGCATTTT. This rearrangement joins TRBV5-5 to TRBJ1-5, with 7 bases identical to TRBD1. V was clipped by 1 base and J by 2 bases; unmatched bases: 6. Germline assignment: CDR1 SGHKS and CDR2 YYEKEE (reference sequence). The CDR3 is 16 residues long. The full variable domain, its missing parts supplied by reference TRBV5-5 and TRBJ1-5, is DAGVTQSPTHLIKTRGQQVTLRCSPISGHKSVSWYQQVLGQGPQFIFQYYEKEERGRGNFPDRFSARQFPNYSSELNVNALLLGDSALYLCASSLMTGPGNQPQHFGDGTRLSIL.

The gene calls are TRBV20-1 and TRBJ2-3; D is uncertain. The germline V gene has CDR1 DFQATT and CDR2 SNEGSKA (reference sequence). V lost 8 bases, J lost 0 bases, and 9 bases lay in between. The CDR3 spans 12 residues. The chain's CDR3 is CSHTTSTDTQYF. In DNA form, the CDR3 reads TGCAGTCATACTACTAGCACAGATACGCAGTATTTT.

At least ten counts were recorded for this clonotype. CDR3 bases: TGTGCCAGCAGTGCAGCAGATACGCAGTATTTT. Protein product: CASSAADTQYF. The chain recombines TRBV2 with TRBJ2-3; D is ambiguous. Germline V lookup: CDR1 SNHLY, CDR2 FYNNEI. The CDR3 extends over 11 amino acids. Trimming cost V 4 bases and J 4 bases, with 3 bases left between them.

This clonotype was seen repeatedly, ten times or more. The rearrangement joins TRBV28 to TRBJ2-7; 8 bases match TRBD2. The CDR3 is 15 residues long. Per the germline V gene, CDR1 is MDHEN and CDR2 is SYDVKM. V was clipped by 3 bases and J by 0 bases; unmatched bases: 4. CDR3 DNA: TGTGCCAGCAGTTTCCCCACTAGCGGCTCCTACGAGCAGTACTTC. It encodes CASSFPTSGSYEQYF.

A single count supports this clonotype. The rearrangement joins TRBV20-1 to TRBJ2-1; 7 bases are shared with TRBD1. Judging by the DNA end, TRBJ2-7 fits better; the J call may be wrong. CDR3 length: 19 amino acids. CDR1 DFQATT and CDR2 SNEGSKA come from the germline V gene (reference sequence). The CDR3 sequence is CSARNDRALRAVWYNEQYF. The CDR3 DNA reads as TGCAGTGCTAGAAACGACAGGGCCCTTAGGGCGGTGTGGTACAATGAGCAGTACTTC.

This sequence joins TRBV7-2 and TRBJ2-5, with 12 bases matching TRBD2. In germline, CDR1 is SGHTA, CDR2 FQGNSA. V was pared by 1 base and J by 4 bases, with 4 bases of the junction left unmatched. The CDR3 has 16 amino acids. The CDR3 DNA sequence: TGTGCCAGCAGCTTAGAATCGGGACTAGCGGGAGAGACCCAGTACTTC. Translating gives CASSLESGLAGETQYF.

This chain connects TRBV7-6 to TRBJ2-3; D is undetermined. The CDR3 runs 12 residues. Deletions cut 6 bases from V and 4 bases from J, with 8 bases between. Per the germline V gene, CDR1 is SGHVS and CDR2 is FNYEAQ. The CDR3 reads CASRSYADTQYF. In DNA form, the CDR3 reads TGTGCCAGCAGGTCCTACGCAGATACGCAGTATTTT. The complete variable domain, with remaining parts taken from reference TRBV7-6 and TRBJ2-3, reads GAGVSQSPRYKVTKRGQDVALRCDPISGHVSLYWYRQALGQGPEFLTYFNYEAQQDKSGLPNDRFSAERPEGSISTLTIQRTEQRDSAMYRCASRSYADTQYFGPGTRLTVL.

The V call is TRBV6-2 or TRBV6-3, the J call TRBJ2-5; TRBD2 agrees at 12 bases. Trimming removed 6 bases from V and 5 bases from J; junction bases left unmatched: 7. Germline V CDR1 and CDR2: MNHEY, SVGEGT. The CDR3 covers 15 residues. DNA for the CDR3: TGTGCCAGCAGACTAGCGGGGGGCCCTTCGGAGACCCAGTACTTC. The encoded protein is CASRLAGGPSETQYF.

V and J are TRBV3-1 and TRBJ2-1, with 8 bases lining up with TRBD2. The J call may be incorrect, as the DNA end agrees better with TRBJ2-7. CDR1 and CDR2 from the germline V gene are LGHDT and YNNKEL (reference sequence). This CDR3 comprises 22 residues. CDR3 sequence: CASSQVSTGWASGPSSYNEQYF. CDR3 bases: TGTGCCAGCAGCCAAGTTAGCACAGGGTGGGCTAGCGGGCCGAGCTCCTACAATGAGCAGTACTTC.

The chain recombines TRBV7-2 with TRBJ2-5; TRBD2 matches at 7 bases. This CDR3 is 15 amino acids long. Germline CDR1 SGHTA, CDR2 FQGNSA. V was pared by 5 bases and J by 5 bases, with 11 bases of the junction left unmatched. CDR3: CASSPWIREEETQYF. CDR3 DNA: TGTGCCAGCAGCCCGTGGATTCGGGAGGAGGAGACCCAGTACTTC.

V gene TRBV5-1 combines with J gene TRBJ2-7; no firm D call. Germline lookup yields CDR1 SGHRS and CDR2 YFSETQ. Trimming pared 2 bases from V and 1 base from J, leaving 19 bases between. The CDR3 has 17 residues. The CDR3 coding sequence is TGCGCCAGCAGCTTACGAAAGGGTAAGGAGAATTCCTACGAGCAGTACTTC. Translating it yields CASSLRKGKENSYEQYF.

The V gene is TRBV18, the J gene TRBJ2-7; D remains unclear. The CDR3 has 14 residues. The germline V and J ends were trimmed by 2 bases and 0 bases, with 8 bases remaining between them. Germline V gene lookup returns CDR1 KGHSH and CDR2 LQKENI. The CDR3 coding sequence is TGTGCCAGCTCACCAAGGAGCAGCTCCTACGAGCAGTACTTC. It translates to CASSPRSSSYEQYF. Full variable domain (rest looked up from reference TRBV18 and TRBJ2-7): NAGVMQNPRHLVRRRGQEARLRCSPMKGHSHVYWYRQLPEEGLKFMVYLQKENIIDESGMPKERFSAEFPKEGPSILRIQQVVRGDSAAYFCASSPRSSSYEQYFGPGTRLTVT.

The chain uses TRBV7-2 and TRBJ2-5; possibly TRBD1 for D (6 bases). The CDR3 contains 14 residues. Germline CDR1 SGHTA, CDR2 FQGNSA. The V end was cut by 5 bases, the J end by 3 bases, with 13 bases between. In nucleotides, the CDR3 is TGTGCCAGCAGCCCTTACGGACAGAAAGAGACCCAGTACTTC. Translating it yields CASSPYGQKETQYF.

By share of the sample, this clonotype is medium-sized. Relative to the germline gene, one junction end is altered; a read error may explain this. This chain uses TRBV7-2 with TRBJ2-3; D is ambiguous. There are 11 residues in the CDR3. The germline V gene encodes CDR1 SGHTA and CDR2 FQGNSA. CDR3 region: CASSFTDTQYF. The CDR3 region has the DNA TGCGCCAGCAGCTTCACAGATACGCAGTATTTT.

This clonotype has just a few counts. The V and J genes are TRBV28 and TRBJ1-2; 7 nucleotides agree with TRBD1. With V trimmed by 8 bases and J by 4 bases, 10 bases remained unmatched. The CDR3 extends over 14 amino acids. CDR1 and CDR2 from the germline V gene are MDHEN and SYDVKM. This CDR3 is CASSLTGVGYGYTF. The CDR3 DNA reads TGTGCCAGCTCCCTTACAGGGGTGGGCTATGGCTACACCTTC.

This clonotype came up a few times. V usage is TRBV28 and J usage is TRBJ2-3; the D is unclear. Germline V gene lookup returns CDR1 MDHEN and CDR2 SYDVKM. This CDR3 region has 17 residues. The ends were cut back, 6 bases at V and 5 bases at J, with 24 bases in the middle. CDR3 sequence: CASSSKDWLLGGDTQYF. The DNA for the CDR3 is TGTGCCAGCAGCTCGAAAGATTGGCTCCTAGGTGGAGATACGCAGTATTTT. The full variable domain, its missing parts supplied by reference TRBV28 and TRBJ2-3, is DVKVTQSSRYLVKRTGEKVFLECVQDMDHENMFWYRQDPGLGLRLIYFSYDVKMKEKGDIPEGYSVSREKKERFSLILESASTNQTSMYLCASSSKDWLLGGDTQYFGPGTRLTVL.

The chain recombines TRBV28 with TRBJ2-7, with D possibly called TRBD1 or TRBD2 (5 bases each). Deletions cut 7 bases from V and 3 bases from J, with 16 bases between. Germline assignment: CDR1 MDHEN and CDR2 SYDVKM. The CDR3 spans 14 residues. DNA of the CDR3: TGTGCCAGCACCCCCTCGGGACGCATCTACGAGCAGTACTTC. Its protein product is CASTPSGRIYEQYF. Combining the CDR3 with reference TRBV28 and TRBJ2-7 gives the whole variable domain DVKVTQSSRYLVKRTGEKVFLECVQDMDHENMFWYRQDPGLGLRLIYFSYDVKMKEKGDIPEGYSVSREKKERFSLILESASTNQTSMYLCASTPSGRIYEQYFGPGTRLTVT.

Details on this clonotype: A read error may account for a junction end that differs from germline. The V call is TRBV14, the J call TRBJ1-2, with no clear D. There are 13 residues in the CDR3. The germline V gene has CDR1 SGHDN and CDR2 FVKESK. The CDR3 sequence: CAGSQRSAGGYTF. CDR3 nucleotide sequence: TGTGCCGGCAGCCAACGATCAGCGGGGGGCTACACCTTC.

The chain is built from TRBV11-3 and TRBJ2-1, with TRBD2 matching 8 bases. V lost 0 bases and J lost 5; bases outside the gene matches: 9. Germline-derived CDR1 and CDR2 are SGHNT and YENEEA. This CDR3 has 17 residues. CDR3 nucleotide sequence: TGTGCCAGCAGCTTAGAGATTCTCGGGGGGGGCCACAATGAGCAGTTCTTC. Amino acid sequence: CASSLEILGGGHNEQFF.

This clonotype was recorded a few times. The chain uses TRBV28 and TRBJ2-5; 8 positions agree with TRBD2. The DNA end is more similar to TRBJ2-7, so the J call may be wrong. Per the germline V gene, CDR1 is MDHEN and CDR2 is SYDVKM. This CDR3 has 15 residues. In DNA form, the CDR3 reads TGTGCCAGCAAACCAAGCCCGAGCGGGGGCTACGAGCAGTACTTC. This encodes CASKPSPSGGYEQYF.